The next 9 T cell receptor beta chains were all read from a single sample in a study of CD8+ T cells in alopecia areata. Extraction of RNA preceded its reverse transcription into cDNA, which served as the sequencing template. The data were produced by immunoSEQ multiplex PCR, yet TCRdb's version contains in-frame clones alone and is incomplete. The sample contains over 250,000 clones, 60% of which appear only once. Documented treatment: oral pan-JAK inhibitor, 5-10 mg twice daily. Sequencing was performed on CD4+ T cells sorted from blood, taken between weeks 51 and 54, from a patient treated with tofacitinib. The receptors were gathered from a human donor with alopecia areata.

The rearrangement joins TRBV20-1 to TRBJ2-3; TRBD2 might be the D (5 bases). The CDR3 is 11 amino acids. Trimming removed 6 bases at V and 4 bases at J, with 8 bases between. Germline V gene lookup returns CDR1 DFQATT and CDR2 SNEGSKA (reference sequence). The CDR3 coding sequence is TGCAGTGCCGAGGGCGCAGATACGCAGTATTTT. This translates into CSAEGADTQYF.

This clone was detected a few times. In DNA form, the CDR3 reads TGTGCCAGTGGACAGGGTTCCGGGGCCAACGTCCTGACTTTC. It codes for CASGQGSGANVLTF. The chain uses TRBV2 and TRBJ2-6, with 8 nucleotides matching TRBD1. Germline V lookup: CDR1 SNHLY, CDR2 FYNNEI. This CDR3 region has 14 residues. The V gene end was trimmed by 9 bases and the J gene end by 4 bases; junction bases not matched to a gene: 5.

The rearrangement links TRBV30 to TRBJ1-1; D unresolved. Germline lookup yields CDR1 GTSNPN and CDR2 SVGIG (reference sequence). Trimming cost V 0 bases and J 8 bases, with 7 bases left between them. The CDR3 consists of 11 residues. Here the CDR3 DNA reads TGTGCCTGGAGTGTGAATAGAGAAGCTTTCTTT. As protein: CAWSVNREAFF.

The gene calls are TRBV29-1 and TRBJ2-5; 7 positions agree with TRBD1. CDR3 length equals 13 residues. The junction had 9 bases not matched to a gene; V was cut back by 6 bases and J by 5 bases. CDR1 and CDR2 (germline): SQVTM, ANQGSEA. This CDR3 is CSVDRQGTETQYF. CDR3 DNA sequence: TGCAGCGTCGATCGACAGGGTACTGAGACCCAGTACTTC.

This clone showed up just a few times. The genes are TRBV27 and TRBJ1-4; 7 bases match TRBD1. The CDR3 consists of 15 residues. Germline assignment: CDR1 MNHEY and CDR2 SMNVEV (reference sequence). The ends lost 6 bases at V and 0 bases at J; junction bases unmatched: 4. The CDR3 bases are TGTGCCAGCAGCAGGGACAGTGCAACTAATGAAAAACTGTTTTTT. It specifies CASSRDSATNEKLFF.

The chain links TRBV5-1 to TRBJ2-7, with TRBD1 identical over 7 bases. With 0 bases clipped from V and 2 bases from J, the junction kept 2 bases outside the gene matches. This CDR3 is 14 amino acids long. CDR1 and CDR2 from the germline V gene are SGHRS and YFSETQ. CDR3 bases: TGCGCCAGCAGCTTGGGGACAGGAACCTACGAGCAGTACTTC. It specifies CASSLGTGTYEQYF.

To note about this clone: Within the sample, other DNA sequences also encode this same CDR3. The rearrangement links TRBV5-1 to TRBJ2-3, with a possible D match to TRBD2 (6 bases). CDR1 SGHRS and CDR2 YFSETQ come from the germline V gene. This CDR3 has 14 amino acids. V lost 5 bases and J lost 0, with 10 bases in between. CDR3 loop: CASRRGGSTDTQYF. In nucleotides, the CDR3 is TGCGCCAGCAGGCGGGGCGGCAGCACAGATACGCAGTATTTT.

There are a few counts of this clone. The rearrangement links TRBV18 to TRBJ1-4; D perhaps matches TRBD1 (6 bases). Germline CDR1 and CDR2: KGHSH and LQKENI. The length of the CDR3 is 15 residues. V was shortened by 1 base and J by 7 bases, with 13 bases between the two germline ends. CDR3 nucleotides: TGTGCCAGCTCACCACAGGCCGGGGACACTGAAAAACTGTTTTTT. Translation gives CASSPQAGDTEKLFF.

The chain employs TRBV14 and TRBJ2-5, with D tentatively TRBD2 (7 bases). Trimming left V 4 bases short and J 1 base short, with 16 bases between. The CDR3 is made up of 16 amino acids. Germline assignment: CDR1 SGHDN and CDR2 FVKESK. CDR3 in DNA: TGTGCCAGCAGCCCACAGCACCGGGGGGCCCAAGAGACCCAGTACTTC. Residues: CASSPQHRGAQETQYF.